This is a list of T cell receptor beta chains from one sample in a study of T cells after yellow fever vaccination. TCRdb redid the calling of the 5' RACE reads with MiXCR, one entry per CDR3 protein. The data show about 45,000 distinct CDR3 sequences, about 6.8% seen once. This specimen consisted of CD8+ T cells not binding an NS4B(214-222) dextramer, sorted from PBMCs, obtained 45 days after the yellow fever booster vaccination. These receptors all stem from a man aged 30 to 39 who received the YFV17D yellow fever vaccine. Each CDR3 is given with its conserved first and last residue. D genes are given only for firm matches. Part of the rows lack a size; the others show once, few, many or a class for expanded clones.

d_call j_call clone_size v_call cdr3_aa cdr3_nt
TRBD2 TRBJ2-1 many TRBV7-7 CASSPTVSGGYNEQFF TGTGCTAGCAGCCCCACGGTCAGCGGGGGTTACAATGAGCAGTTCTTC
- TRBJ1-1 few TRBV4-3 CASSQDRGNTEAFF TGCGCCAGCAGCCAAGATCGGGGGAACACTGAAGCTTTCTTT
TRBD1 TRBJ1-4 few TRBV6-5 CASSYSFLGQGETEKLFF TGTGCCAGCAGTTACTCGTTTCTGGGACAGGGCGAAACTGAAAAACTGTTTTTT
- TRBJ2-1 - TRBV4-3 CASSQDQGGSYNEQFF TGCGCCAGCAGCCAAGATCAGGGGGGCTCCTACAATGAGCAGTTCTTC
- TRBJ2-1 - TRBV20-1 CSATPPTSNRLGASLNEQFF TGCAGTGCTACCCCTCCGACTAGTAACCGACTGGGAGCGAGTCTCAATGAGCAGTTCTTC
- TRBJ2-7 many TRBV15 CATSREGGMYEQYF TGTGCCACCAGCAGAGAGGGGGGCATGTACGAGCAGTACTTC
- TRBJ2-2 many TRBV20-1 CSARRQLTGELFF TGCAGTGCTAGGAGGCAGCTAACCGGGGAGCTGTTTTTT
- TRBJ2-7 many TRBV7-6 CASSPPEGRSYEQYF TGTGCCAGCAGCCCCCCTGAGGGGAGATCCTACGAGCAGTACTTC
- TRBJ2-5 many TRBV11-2 CASSLIFGVKETQYF TGTGCCAGCAGTTTGATCTTCGGGGTTAAAGAGACCCAGTACTTC
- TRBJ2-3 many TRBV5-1 CASSLEDSTDTQYF TGCGCCAGCAGCTTGGAGGACAGCACAGATACGCAGTATTTT
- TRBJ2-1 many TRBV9 CASSVGGSEQFF TGTGCCAGCAGCGTAGGGGGCAGTGAGCAGTTCTTC
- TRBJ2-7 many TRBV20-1 CSARDTASWDEQYF TGCAGTGCTAGAGATACCGCTAGCTGGGACGAGCAGTACTTC
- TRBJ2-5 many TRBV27 CASSSSGVGETQYF TGTGCCAGCAGTTCCTCGGGAGTTGGGGAGACCCAGTACTTC
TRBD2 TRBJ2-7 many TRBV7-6 CASTSQPLTSGSMYEQYF TGTGCCAGCACGTCCCAGCCCCTTACTAGCGGGAGTATGTACGAGCAGTACTTC
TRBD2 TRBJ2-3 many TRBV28 CASSFGTSGTDTQYF TGTGCCAGCAGTTTCGGGACTAGCGGCACAGATACGCAGTATTTT
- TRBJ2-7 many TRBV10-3 CAISEVRQGTYEQYF TGTGCCATCAGTGAGGTGCGGCAGGGGACCTACGAGCAGTACTTC
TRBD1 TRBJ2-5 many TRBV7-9 CASCLGTGDWETQYF TGTGCCAGCTGCCTCGGGACAGGGGATTGGGAGACCCAGTACTTC
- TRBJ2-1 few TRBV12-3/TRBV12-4 CASSPNGAGVNNEQFF TGTGCCAGCAGCCCGAACGGAGCTGGGGTCAACAATGAGCAGTTCTTC
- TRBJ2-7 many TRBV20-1 CSLEGQSYEQYF TGCAGTTTGGAGGGGCAATCCTACGAGCAGTACTTC
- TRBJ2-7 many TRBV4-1 CASSQVGGSSYEQYF TGCGCCAGCAGCCAAGTGGGCGGCAGCTCCTACGAGCAGTACTTC
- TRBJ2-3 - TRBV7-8 CASSSLGGGTDTQYF TGTGCCAGCAGCTCTCTCGGCGGGGGCACAGATACGCAGTATTTT
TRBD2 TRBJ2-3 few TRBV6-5 CASSPLAGVGTDTQYF TGTGCCAGCAGTCCCCTAGCGGGAGTAGGAACAGATACGCAGTATTTT
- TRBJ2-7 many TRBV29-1 CSVEEMGTSYEQYF TGCAGCGTTGAAGAAATGGGCACCTCCTACGAGCAGTACTTC
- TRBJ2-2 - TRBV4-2 CAISQEHGAETGELFF TGTGCCATCAGCCAAGAACATGGAGCGGAGACCGGGGAGCTGTTTTTT
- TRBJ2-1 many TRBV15 CATSREGAGLAIEQFF TGTGCCACCAGCAGAGAAGGAGCAGGGCTTGCGATTGAGCAGTTCTTC
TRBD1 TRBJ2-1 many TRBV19 CASGGSGTGARSGQFF TGTGCCAGTGGAGGGTCCGGGACAGGGGCTCGTTCGGGGCAGTTCTTC
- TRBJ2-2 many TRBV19 CASSWTGELFF TGTGCCAGTAGTTGGACCGGGGAGCTGTTTTTT
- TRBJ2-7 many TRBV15 CATSRDGVFEQYF TGTGCCACCAGCAGAGATGGGGTCTTCGAGCAGTACTTC
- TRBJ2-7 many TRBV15 CATSTEADTYEQYF TGTGCCACCAGCACCGAAGCGGACACCTACGAGCAGTACTTC
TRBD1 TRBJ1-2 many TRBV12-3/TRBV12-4 CASSFLGQGGYTF TGTGCCAGCAGTTTCTTGGGACAGGGAGGCTACACCTTC
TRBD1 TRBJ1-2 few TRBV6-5 CATTDRVNGYTF TGTGCCACAACCGACAGGGTGAACGGCTACACCTTC
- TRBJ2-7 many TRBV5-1 CASSSPQGGRTYEQYF TGCGCCAGCAGCTCCCCCCAGGGAGGCAGGACCTACGAGCAGTACTTC
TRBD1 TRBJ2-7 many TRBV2 CASSLGQGPYEQYF TGTGCCAGCAGCCTGGGACAGGGTCCCTACGAGCAGTACTTC
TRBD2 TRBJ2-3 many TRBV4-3 CASSPIAGAGTDTQYF TGCGCCAGCAGCCCTATAGCGGGAGCGGGTACAGATACGCAGTATTTT
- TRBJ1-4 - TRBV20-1 CSARGVADEKLFF TGCAGTGCTAGAGGGGTAGCCGATGAAAAACTGTTTTTT
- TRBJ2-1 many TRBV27 CASSFGLQAYNEQFF TGTGCCAGCAGTTTTGGACTCCAAGCCTACAATGAGCAGTTCTTC
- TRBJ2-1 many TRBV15 CATSMRGAYNEQFF TGTGCCACCAGTATGCGGGGCGCCTACAATGAGCAGTTCTTC